Detailed here is one TCR beta chain. This record comes from a study of blood T cell repertoires in COVID-19. The repertoire was sequenced with immunoSEQ multiplex PCR; TCRdb's copy has only in-frame clones and lacks some. The data hold about 170,000 clones, with approximately 82% observed a single time. Germline loops: CDR1 LNHDA, CDR2 SQIVND (reference sequence). This CDR3 region has 15 residues. Losses at the gene ends were 5 bases for V and 0 bases for J; bases not matched to a gene: 7. The chain combines TRBV19 with TRBJ2-7; 7 bases align to TRBD1. Specimen: peripheral blood. This TCR was recovered from an elderly woman with acute or convalescent COVID-19. The CDR3 DNA reads as TGTGCCAGTAGTCGGTTCGAGGGGGCCTCCTACGAGCAGTACTTC. Encoded protein: CASSRFEGASYEQYF.